The sequence of this T cell receptor beta chain was determined in a study of blood T cell repertoires in COVID-19. Overall study: The United States, Italy and Spain were the sources of the acute and convalescent COVID-19 samples.

This clone has just a few counts. The CDR3 covers 14 residues. Per the germline V gene, CDR1 is SGDLS and CDR2 is YYNGEE. Trimming shortened V by 0 bases and J by 6 bases, and 12 bases separated the two germline ends. Using immunoSEQ multiplex PCR, the repertoire was profiled, and TCRdb retains in-frame clones only, with some absent. This repertoire shows 120,000 or so clones, over 75% found once; its top ten account for over 25%. The V gene is TRBV9, the J gene TRBJ1-2; weak D call: TRBD1 (5 bases). The TCR sequence derives from a woman of 80 years or more with acute or convalescent COVID-19. The material sequenced was peripheral blood. The CDR3, as DNA: TGTGCCAGCAGCGTAGGTGGGACTGTTGATGGCTACACCTTC. Amino acid sequence: CASSVGGTVDGYTF. The full variable domain, in which reference TRBV9 and TRBJ1-2 provide the parts outside the CDR3, is DSGVTQTPKHLITATGQRVTLRCSPRSGDLSVYWYQQSLDQGLQFLIQYYNGEERAKGNILERFSAQQFPDLHSELNLSSLELGDSALYFCASSVGGTVDGYTFGSGTRLTVV.